These 5 T cell receptor beta chains were all obtained from the same sample, sequenced in a study of CD8+ T cells in alopecia areata. Treatment meaning: oral pan-JAK inhibitor, 5-10 mg twice daily. Extraction of RNA preceded its reverse transcription into cDNA, which served as the sequencing template. Libraries were prepared by immunoSEQ multiplex PCR; TCRdb keeps only in-frame clonotypes and omits some of them. The repertoire includes about 250,000 clones, about 62% of them detected once, and around 0.92% sits in the top ten. The sample consisted of CD4+ T cells sorted from blood, taken around week 53, from a patient treated with tofacitinib. These receptors all stem from a human donor with alopecia areata.

The chain joins TRBV29-1 to TRBJ2-3; D is undetermined. CDR1 and CDR2 (germline): SQVTM, ANQGSEA. V was shortened by 4 bases and J by 0 bases, with 11 bases between the two germline ends. CDR3 length: 14 residues. The CDR3 loop reads CSVVGSPSTDTQYF. The CDR3 nucleotides read TGCAGCGTTGTTGGCAGTCCTAGCACAGATACGCAGTATTTT.

CDR3: CASSLEGTEAFF. The CDR3 bases are TGCGCCAGCAGCTTGGAAGGCACTGAAGCTTTCTTT. V is TRBV5-1 and J is TRBJ1-1; D not certain. The CDR3 runs 12 residues. V lost 0 bases to trimming and J lost 4 bases, with 4 bases between them. Germline V lookup: CDR1 SGHRS, CDR2 YFSETQ.

In this sample, this clone turned up a few times. The chain combines TRBV7-2 with TRBJ2-2, with D hard to call. The CDR3 totals 15 residues. V gave up 5 bases and J gave up 2 bases, with 12 bases separating them. CDR1 SGHTA and CDR2 FQGNSA come from the germline V gene. CDR3 nucleotide sequence: TGTGCCAGCAGCCCCCGGGCATTCAACACCGGGGAGCTGTTTTTT. Translated, it gives CASSPRAFNTGELFF. Drawing the rest from reference TRBV7-2 and TRBJ2-2, the complete variable domain is GAGVSQSPSNKVTEKGKDVELRCDPISGHTALYWYRQSLGQGLEFLIYFQGNSAPDKSGLPSDRFSAERTGGSVSTLTIQRTQQEDSAVYLCASSPRAFNTGELFFGEGSRLTVL.

This clone was found a few times. This chain joins TRBV15 and TRBJ2-2; D is unclear. The V end was cut by 0 bases, the J end by 7 bases, with 6 bases between. This CDR3 contains 13 residues. CDR1 is LNHNV, CDR2 YYDKDF, per germline (reference sequence). The CDR3 sequence is CATSRDFHGELFF. CDR3 DNA: TGTGCCACCAGCAGAGATTTCCACGGGGAGCTGTTTTTT. The complete variable domain, with remaining parts taken from reference TRBV15 and TRBJ2-2, reads DAMVIQNPRYQVTQFGKPVTLSCSQTLNHNVMYWYQQKSSQAPKLLFHYYDKDFNNEADTPDNFQSRRPNTSFCFLDIRSPGLGDTAMYLCATSRDFHGELFFGEGSRLTVL.

J is TRBJ2-1 and V is TRBV7-8; D is perhaps TRBD2 (5 bases). The V and J ends lost 8 bases and 3 bases respectively, with 14 bases between them. The CDR3 sequence is 14 residues long. From germline, CDR1 is SGHVS and CDR2 FQNEAQ. The CDR3 sequence: CASVPRGNYNEQFF. DNA of the CDR3: TGTGCCAGCGTCCCTAGAGGGAACTACAATGAGCAGTTCTTC.